This T cell receptor beta chain came from a study of blood T cell repertoires in COVID-19. In the study overall: Both acute and convalescent COVID-19 samples were obtained from the United States, Italy and Spain. PBMCs, B-cell-depleted T cells, or T cells were the source of the cDNA or gDNA that made up the material.

Seattle researchers signed up patients amid active infection and tracked them longitudinally. In the original processing: Nucleated cell number was recorded as an estimate derived from reference gene primer amplification. Generated by immunoSEQ multiplex PCR, the TCRdb table keeps only in-frame clones and is missing some. The V and J calls and the clone size are those of that table, but D and trimming were determined from the DNA. This sample has 210,000 or so clones, with about 87% found just once. This TCR was recovered from a young man with COVID-19, enrolled during active disease. What was sequenced was peripheral blood.

The DNA for the CDR3 is TGTGCCACCAGCAGAGAATGGGACAGGGCGTCAGAGCAGTACTTC. This gives the protein CATSREWDRASEQYF. The chain carries TRBV15 and TRBJ2-7; 9 nucleotides agree with TRBD1. This CDR3 region has 15 residues. V gave up 0 bases and J gave up 7 bases; unmatched junction bases: 7. Germline loops: CDR1 LNHNV, CDR2 YYDKDF (reference sequence).